This TCR beta chain came from a study of vaccination and CD4 T cells after COVID-19. For the study at large: Drawing of post-COVID samples took place a median roughly 100 days after diagnosis (range 35 to 161). Post-vaccination specimens were collected at a median of roughly 78 days following dose two (range 14 to 241).

The CDR3 loop spans 14 amino acids. Germline V gene data show CDR1 as SGHVS and CDR2 as FQNEAQ. V shed 5 bases and J shed 7 bases, with 15 bases lying between them. Treatment in this sample: approximately 9-day PBMC culture with coronavirus spike peptide pools or control peptides (ViraFEST assay). An Oncomine TCR Beta short-read assay was used to sequence the DNA from cultured CD4+ T cells. TCRdb fed the PCR reads into MiXCR, producing one record per CDR3 protein. Found here are roughly 7,700 distinct CDR3 sequences, approximately 60% of them singletons; the top ten hold about 34%. Comment on this clonotype: Its antigen is not known.

Material for sequencing was CD4+ T cells from blood, cultured in vitro. J is TRBJ1-5 and V is TRBV7-8; D is perhaps TRBD1 (5 bases). The clonotype was recovered from a human donor who had recovered from COVID-19. CDR3 DNA sequence: TGTGCCAGCAGCCCGGGGGGGGTTGACCAGCCCCAGCATTTT. It translates to CASSPGGVDQPQHF.